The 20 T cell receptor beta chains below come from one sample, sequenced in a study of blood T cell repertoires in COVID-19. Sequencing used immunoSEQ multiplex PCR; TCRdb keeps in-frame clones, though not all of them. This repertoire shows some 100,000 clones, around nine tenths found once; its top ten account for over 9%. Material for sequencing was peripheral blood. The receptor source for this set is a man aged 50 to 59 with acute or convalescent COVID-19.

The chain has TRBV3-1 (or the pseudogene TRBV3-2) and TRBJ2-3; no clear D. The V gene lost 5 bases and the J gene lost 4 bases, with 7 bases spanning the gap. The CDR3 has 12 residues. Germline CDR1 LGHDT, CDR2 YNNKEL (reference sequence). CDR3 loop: CASSDRADTQYF. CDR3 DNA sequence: TGTGCCAGCAGCGATCGGGCAGATACGCAGTATTTT.

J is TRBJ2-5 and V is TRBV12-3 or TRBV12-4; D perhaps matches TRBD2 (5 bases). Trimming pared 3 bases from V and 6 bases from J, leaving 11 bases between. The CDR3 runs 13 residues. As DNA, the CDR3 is TGTGCCAGCAGTTTCTCCAGCGGTCAGACCCAGTACTTC. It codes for CASSFSSGQTQYF.

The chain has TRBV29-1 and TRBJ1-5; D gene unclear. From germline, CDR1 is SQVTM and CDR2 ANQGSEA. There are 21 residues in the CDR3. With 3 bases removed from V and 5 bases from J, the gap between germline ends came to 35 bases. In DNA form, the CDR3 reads TGCAGCGTTGAGAGGGCTCGACTGATCCAACACTCGTTGGACTGTTATCAGCCCCAGCATTTT. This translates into CSVERARLIQHSLDCYQPQHF.

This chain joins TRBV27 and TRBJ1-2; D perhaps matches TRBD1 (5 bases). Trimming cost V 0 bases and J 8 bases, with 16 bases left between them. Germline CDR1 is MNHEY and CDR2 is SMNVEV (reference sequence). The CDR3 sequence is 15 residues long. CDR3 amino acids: CASSLSASGIRGYTF. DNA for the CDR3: TGTGCCAGCAGTTTATCGGCGTCAGGGATTAGGGGCTACACCTTC.

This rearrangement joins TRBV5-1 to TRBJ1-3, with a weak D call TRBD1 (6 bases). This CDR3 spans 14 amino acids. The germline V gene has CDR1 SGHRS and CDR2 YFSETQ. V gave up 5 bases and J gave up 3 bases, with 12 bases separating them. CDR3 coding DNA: TGCGCCAGCAGTCGCCAGGGGAATGGAAACACCATATATTTT. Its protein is CASSRQGNGNTIYF.

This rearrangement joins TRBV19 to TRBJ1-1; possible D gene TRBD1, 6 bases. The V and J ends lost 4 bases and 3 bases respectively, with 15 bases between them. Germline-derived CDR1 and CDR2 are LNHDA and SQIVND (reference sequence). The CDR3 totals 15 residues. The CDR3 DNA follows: TGTGCCAGTAGTACCAACAGGGTTGGGGACACTGAAGCTTTCTTT. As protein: CASSTNRVGDTEAFF.

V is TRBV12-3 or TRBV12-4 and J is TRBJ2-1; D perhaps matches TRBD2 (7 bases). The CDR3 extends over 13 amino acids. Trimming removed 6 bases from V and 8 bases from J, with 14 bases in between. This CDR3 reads CASRRVGGHEQFF. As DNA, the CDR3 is TGTGCCAGCAGGAGGGTGGGGGGGCATGAGCAGTTCTTC.

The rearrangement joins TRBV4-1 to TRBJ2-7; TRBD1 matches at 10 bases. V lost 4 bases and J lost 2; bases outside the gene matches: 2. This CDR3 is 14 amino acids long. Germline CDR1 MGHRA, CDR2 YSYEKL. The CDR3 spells CASSRGQGAYEQYF. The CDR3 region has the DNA TGCGCCAGCAGCCGCGGACAGGGGGCCTACGAGCAGTACTTC.

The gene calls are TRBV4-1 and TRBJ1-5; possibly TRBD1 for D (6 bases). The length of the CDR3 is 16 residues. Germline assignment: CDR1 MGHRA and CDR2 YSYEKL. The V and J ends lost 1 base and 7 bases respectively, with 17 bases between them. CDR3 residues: CASSQGRDILPQPQHF. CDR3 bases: TGCGCCAGCAGCCAAGGCCGGGACATCCTCCCCCAGCCCCAGCATTTT.

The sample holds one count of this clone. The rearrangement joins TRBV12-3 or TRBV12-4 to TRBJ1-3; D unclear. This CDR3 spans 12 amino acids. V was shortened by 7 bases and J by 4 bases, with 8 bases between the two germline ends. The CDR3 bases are TGTGCCAGCACCGCACTGGGAAACACCATATATTTT. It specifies CASTALGNTIYF.

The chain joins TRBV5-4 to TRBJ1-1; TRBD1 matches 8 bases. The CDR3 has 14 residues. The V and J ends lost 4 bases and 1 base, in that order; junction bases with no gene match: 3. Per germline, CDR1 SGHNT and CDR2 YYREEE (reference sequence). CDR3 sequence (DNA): TGTGCCAGCAGCCTGGGGACAGGGAACACTGAAGCTTTCTTT. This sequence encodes CASSLGTGNTEAFF.

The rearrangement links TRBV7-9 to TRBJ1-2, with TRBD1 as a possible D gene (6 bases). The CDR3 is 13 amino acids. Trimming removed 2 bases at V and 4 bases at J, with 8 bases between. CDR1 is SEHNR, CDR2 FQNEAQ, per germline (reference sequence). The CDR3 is CASSLMDSYGYTF. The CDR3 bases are TGTGCCAGCAGCTTAATGGACAGCTATGGCTACACCTTC.

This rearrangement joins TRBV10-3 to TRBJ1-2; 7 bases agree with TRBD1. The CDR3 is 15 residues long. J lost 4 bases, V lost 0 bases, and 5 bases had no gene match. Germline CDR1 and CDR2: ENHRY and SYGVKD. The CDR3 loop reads CAISESGGTVYGYTF. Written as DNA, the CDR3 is TGTGCCATCAGTGAGTCAGGGGGGACAGTCTATGGCTACACCTTC.

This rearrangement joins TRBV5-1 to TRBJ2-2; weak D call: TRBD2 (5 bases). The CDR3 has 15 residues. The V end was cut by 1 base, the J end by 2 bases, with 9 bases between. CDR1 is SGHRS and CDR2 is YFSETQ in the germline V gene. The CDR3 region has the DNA TGCGCCAGCAGCTTGCAACTAGGCAACACCGGGGAGCTGTTTTTT. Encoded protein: CASSLQLGNTGELFF.

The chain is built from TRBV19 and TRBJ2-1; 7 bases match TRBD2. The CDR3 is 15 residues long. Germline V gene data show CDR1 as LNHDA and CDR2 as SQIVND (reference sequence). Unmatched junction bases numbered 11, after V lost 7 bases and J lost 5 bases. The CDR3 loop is CASTLRASGDNEQFF. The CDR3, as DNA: TGTGCCAGTACCCTTCGGGCTAGCGGCGACAATGAGCAGTTCTTC.

The CDR3 DNA is TGTGCCAGCAGCCACTTCGGACAGGGAGGCGATGAGCAGTTCTTC. Encoded protein: CASSHFGQGGDEQFF. The chain recombines TRBV3-1 (or the pseudogene TRBV3-2) with TRBJ2-1; 8 bases are shared with TRBD1. The germline CDR1 and CDR2 sequences are LGHDT and YNNKEL (reference sequence). V trimming: 3 bases; J trimming: 8 bases; junction bases outside the gene matches: 9. This CDR3 spans 15 amino acids.

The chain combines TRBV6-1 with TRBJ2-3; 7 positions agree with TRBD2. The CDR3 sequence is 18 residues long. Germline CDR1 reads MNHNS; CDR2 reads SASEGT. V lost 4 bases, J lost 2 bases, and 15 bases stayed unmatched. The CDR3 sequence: CASSAVPTSRIYTDTQYF. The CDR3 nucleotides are TGTGCCAGCAGTGCCGTCCCGACTAGCAGGATTTACACAGATACGCAGTATTTT.

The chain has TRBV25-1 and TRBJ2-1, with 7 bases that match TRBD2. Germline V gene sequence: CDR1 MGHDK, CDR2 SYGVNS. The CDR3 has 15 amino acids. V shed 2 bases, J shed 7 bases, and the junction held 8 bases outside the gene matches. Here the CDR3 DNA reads TGTGCCAGCAGTGAACTACGGGACTATCTGAATGAGCAGTTCTTC. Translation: CASSELRDYLNEQFF.

DNA of the CDR3: TGTGCCAGCTCACCCCAGACAGGGGCTGAAGCTTTCTTT. Protein product: CASSPQTGAEAFF. V and J are TRBV18 and TRBJ1-1; TRBD1 matches at 8 bases. Germline values: CDR1 KGHSH, CDR2 LQKENI. CDR3 length: 13 residues. J gave up 6 bases and V 3 bases, and 3 bases lay outside the gene matches.

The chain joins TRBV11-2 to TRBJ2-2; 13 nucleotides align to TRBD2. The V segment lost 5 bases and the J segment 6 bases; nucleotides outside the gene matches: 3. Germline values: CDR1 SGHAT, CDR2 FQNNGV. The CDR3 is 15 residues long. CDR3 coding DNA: TGTGCCAGCAGCCCTGGACTAGCGGGAGCCGGGGAGCTGTTTTTT. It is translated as CASSPGLAGAGELFF. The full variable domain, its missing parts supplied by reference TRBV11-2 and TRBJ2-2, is EAGVAQSPRYKIIEKRQSVAFWCNPISGHATLYWYQQILGQGPKLLIQFQNNGVVDDSQLPKDRFSAERLKGVDSTLKIQPAKLEDSAVYLCASSPGLAGAGELFFGEGSRLTVL.